This T cell receptor (beta chain) emerged from a study of identical twins. Study-level findings and limits: A partial confounding effect on zero-insertion analyses could come from invariant MAIT and iNKT cells. Insertions ran lower in abundant cord blood beta clonotypes, though not in memory repertoires.

This clonotype showed up just a few times. Antigen specificity is unknown. TCRdb independently ran MiXCR on the 5' RACE reads; one entry per CDR3 protein. The table lists about 810,000 distinct CDR3 sequences, about 12% of them singletons. The CDR3 runs 13 residues. Trimming cost V 7 bases and J 2 bases, with 11 bases left between them. Separately, the same data were catalogued under a study of yellow fever vaccine responses in identical twins.

The receptor's source is a young woman in good health. The rearrangement uses TRBV12-3 or TRBV12-4 and TRBJ1-2; perhaps TRBD1 as D (5 bases). Input material: PBMCs. The CDR3 DNA reads as TGTGCCAGCACCCGGGGGGAGAACTATGGCTACACCTTC. It specifies CASTRGENYGYTF.